Each of the 28 T cell receptor beta chains below was sequenced from the same sample in a study of early T cells in non-severe SARS-CoV-2 infection. TCRdb called the 5' RACE reads again in MiXCR, with one record for every CDR3 protein. Among around 26,000 distinct CDR3 sequences listed, roughly 4.2% were seen once. Sequencing was performed on whole blood. Receptors originate from an adult who was a healthcare worker with PCR-confirmed SARS-CoV-2 infection or an uninfected control (not recorded which).

The table lists this clonotype with many counts. V gene TRBV7-8 combines with J gene TRBJ1-2, with D maybe TRBD1 (5 bases). Germline-derived CDR1 and CDR2 are SGHVS and FQNEAQ. The CDR3 runs to 14 residues. V lost 0 bases and J lost 4, with 9 bases in between. The CDR3 region is CASSLAEGPYGYTF. CDR3 nucleotides: TGTGCCAGCAGCTTAGCAGAGGGACCCTATGGCTACACCTTC.

This clonotype was recorded at least ten times. The rearrangement uses TRBV10-3 and TRBJ2-7; 10 bases map to TRBD1. CDR1 is ENHRY, CDR2 SYGVKD, per germline. The CDR3 runs 17 residues. The J segment lost 1 base and the V segment lost 6 bases, leaving 12 bases of the junction unmatched. CDR3 region: CAISDNLRDRGSYEQYF. For the CDR3, the DNA is TGTGCCATCAGCGACAACCTCCGGGACAGGGGATCCTACGAGCAGTACTTC.

This clonotype showed up many times. V gene TRBV2 combines with J gene TRBJ1-1; 9 bases match TRBD1. V shed 3 bases, J shed 8 bases, and the junction held 7 bases outside the gene matches. The CDR3 is 14 residues long. The V gene's germline CDR1 is SNHLY and CDR2 FYNNEI. The DNA for the CDR3 is TGTGCCAGCAGTGACGGGACAGGGCCAGCCGAAGCTTTCTTT. Its protein product is CASSDGTGPAEAFF.

This clonotype was counted at least ten times. The rearrangement uses TRBV30 and TRBJ2-3; TRBD1 aligns across 8 bases. Trimming cost V 3 bases and J 9 bases; bases outside gene matches: 11. The V gene's germline CDR1 is GTSNPN and CDR2 SVGIG (reference sequence). The CDR3 is 14 amino acids. The CDR3 here is CAWSPQGVAGTQYF. The CDR3 DNA follows: TGTGCCTGGAGCCCACAGGGGGTTGCGGGGACGCAGTATTTT.

This clonotype was found a few times. The chain uses TRBV7-9 and TRBJ2-7; 10 bases fit TRBD2. The CDR3 spans 15 residues. Per germline, CDR1 SEHNR and CDR2 FQNEAQ (reference sequence). V lost 5 bases to trimming and J lost 3 bases; unmatched junction nucleotides: 7. The CDR3 loop is CASSPGTSDCYEQYF. DNA of the CDR3: TGTGCCAGCAGCCCGGGGACTAGCGACTGCTACGAGCAGTACTTC.

This clonotype was counted many times. The chain employs TRBV12-3 or TRBV12-4 and TRBJ1-4; 11 nucleotides match TRBD1. The CDR3 spans 15 residues. The ends lost 6 bases at V and 8 bases at J; junction bases unmatched: 8. CDR3 protein: CASRSDGTGGEKLFF. The CDR3, as DNA: TGTGCCAGCAGATCCGACGGGACAGGGGGGGAAAAACTGTTTTTT.

The CDR3 nucleotides read TGTGCCAGCGGCGCAAGGGGTGATACGCAGTATTTT. Translated: CASGARGDTQYF. The chain carries TRBV6-6 and TRBJ2-3, with D tentatively TRBD1 (5 bases). CDR1 MNHNY and CDR2 SVGAGI come from the germline V gene (reference sequence). CDR3 length: 12 residues. V dropped 8 bases and J dropped 6 bases, with 12 bases sitting between them.

This clonotype was seen ten or more times. The chain combines TRBV9 with TRBJ2-1, with D possibly being TRBD1 (6 bases). Germline V gene sequence: CDR1 SGDLS, CDR2 YYNGEE. V dropped 7 bases and J dropped 8 bases, with 10 bases sitting between them. CDR3 length: 11 amino acids. CDR3 sequence (DNA): TGTGCCAGCGGAAACAGGGATGAGCAGTTCTTC. The encoded protein is CASGNRDEQFF.

This clonotype was detected ten times or more. The gene calls are TRBV2 and TRBJ2-1; D may match TRBD1 or TRBD2 (5 bases each). The V gene's germline CDR1 is SNHLY and CDR2 FYNNEI. Trimming pared 1 base from V and 12 bases from J, leaving 16 bases between. This CDR3 has 14 residues. CDR3 amino acids: CASSEVSGTGGQFF. CDR3 nucleotides: TGTGCCAGCAGTGAAGTCAGCGGCACAGGAGGGCAGTTCTTC.

This clonotype was seen many times. This chain joins TRBV7-9 and TRBJ2-3; D call uncertain. The length of the CDR3 is 12 residues. From germline, CDR1 is SEHNR and CDR2 FQNEAQ (reference sequence). Trimming shortened V by 4 bases and J by 3 bases, and 5 bases separated the two germline ends. In DNA, the CDR3 is TGTGCCAGCAGCTCTACAACAGATACGCAGTATTTT. Protein product: CASSSTTDTQYF. The full variable domain, its missing parts supplied by reference TRBV7-9 and TRBJ2-3, is DTGVSQNPRHKITKRGQNVTFRCDPISEHNRLYWYRQTLGQGPEFLTYFQNEAQLEKSRLLSDRFSAERPKGSFSTLEIQRTEQGDSAMYLCASSSTTDTQYFGPGTRLTVL.

There are many counts of this clonotype. CDR3 coding DNA: TGTGCCAGCCTACAGGAGCCAGGCACAGATACGCAGTATTTT. Translating gives CASLQEPGTDTQYF. The chain joins TRBV6-2 or TRBV6-3 to TRBJ2-3, with D maybe TRBD1 (5 bases). Between the trimmed V and J ends, which lost 8 bases and 1 base, there was a span of 13 bases. Per germline, CDR1 MNHEY and CDR2 SVGEGT. The CDR3 runs to 14 residues.

The table lists this clonotype with many counts. The V and J genes are TRBV29-1 and TRBJ2-5; D not certain. Germline CDR1 and CDR2: SQVTM and ANQGSEA. Trimming left V 6 bases short and J 1 base short, with 15 bases between. The CDR3 length is 14 residues. This CDR3 is CSVRDGRLQETQYF. In nucleotides, the CDR3 is TGCAGCGTACGAGACGGTCGACTCCAAGAGACCCAGTACTTC. Supplemented by reference TRBV29-1 and TRBJ2-5, the full variable domain reads SAVISQKPSRDICQRGTSLTIQCQVDSQVTMMFWYRQQPGQSLTLIATANQGSEATYESGFVIDKFPISRPNLTFSTLTVSNMSPEDSSIYLCSVRDGRLQETQYFGPGTRLLVL.

At least ten counts were recorded for this clonotype. The chain couples TRBV2 to TRBJ2-7; possible D gene TRBD1, 6 bases. CDR3 length equals 13 residues. From germline, CDR1 is SNHLY and CDR2 FYNNEI. Trimming removed 8 bases from V and 0 bases from J, with 11 bases in between. CDR3 sequence (DNA): TGTGCCAGCCATGGACAGATCTCCTACGAGCAGTACTTC. Translating it yields CASHGQISYEQYF.

This clonotype occurred many times. Written as DNA, the CDR3 is TGTGCCAGCAGCATGTATGGGGACACCGGGGAGCTGTTTTTT. Amino acid sequence: CASSMYGDTGELFF. The chain recombines TRBV21-1 with TRBJ2-2. TRBV21-1 counts as a pseudogene. The length of the CDR3 is 14 residues.

The rearrangement joins TRBV6-1 to TRBJ2-3; D ambiguous. CDR3 length equals 17 residues. CDR1 MNHNS and CDR2 SASEGT come from the germline V gene. V was shortened by 10 bases and J by 1 base, with 24 bases between the two germline ends. The CDR3 region is CAINYDPMAPGTDTQYF. The CDR3 DNA follows: TGTGCCATCAACTATGACCCCATGGCCCCTGGCACAGATACGCAGTATTTT.

This clonotype was observed a handful of times. The chain combines TRBV5-1 with TRBJ1-2, with 9 bases identical to TRBD1. CDR1 SGHRS and CDR2 YFSETQ come from the germline V gene. The CDR3 has 14 amino acids. The ends lost 5 bases at V and 2 bases at J; junction bases unmatched: 4. In DNA form, the CDR3 reads TGCGCCAGCAGTTCAGGGACAGGGAACTATGGCTACACCTTC. Protein product: CASSSGTGNYGYTF.

The chain employs TRBV28 and TRBJ2-1; 8 nucleotides match TRBD2. This CDR3 region has 14 residues. Germline V lookup: CDR1 MDHEN, CDR2 SYDVKM. Trimming took 8 bases from V and 4 from J; bases not matched to a gene: 7. The CDR3 nucleotides read TGTGCCAGCGGGACTAGTCTACAATACAATGAGCAGTTCTTC. Its protein product is CASGTSLQYNEQFF.

Relative to its sample, this clonotype is medium-sized (0.01 to 0.1%). The chain links TRBV5-1 to TRBJ2-5; a weak D match, TRBD1 (6 bases). V lost 3 bases and J 5 bases, leaving 11 bases between the germline ends. The CDR3 extends over 13 amino acids. CDR1 and CDR2 from the germline V gene are SGHRS and YFSETQ. CDR3 nucleotides: TGCGCCAGCAGCTCACAGGGAGCCGAGACCCAGTACTTC. Translation gives CASSSQGAETQYF.

This clonotype was picked up a small number of times. This chain connects TRBV30 to TRBJ1-1; unclear D gene. V was clipped by 0 bases and J by 5 bases, with 7 bases between them. The CDR3 extends over 12 amino acids. CDR1 is GTSNPN and CDR2 is SVGIG in the germline V gene (reference sequence). CDR3 nucleotides: TGTGCCTGGAGTGTAGGGTTAACTGAAGCTTTCTTT. Translated: CAWSVGLTEAFF.

This clonotype was seen ten or more times. This chain uses TRBV12-3 or TRBV12-4 with TRBJ1-1; 9 nucleotides agree with TRBD1. This CDR3 comprises 14 residues. After removal of 2 bases from V and 4 bases from J, the junction contained 2 bases not matched to a gene. For the CDR3, the DNA is TGTGCCAGCAGTTTAAGGGGACAGGGCACTGAAGCTTTCTTT. Its translation: CASSLRGQGTEAFF.

In this sample, this clonotype turned up a few times. The gene calls are TRBV20-1 and TRBJ2-6, with 8 bases that match TRBD1. With 6 bases clipped from V and 0 bases from J, the junction kept 4 bases outside the gene matches. The germline V gene has CDR1 DFQATT and CDR2 SNEGSKA (reference sequence). The CDR3 consists of 15 residues. The CDR3 here is CSAVTGGSGANVLTF. The CDR3 coding sequence is TGCAGTGCGGTAACAGGGGGCTCTGGGGCCAACGTCCTGACTTTC.

This clonotype was recorded a few times. The J gene is TRBJ2-5, the V gene TRBV7-6, with D possibly called TRBD1 or TRBD2 (5 bases each). Germline V lookup: CDR1 SGHVS, CDR2 FNYEAQ. This CDR3 is built from 14 residues. Trimming stripped 3 bases from V and 1 base from J, with 9 bases between. The CDR3 reads CASSFRGRQETQYF. CDR3 coding DNA: TGTGCCAGCAGCTTCCGGGGACGCCAAGAGACCCAGTACTTC. The full variable domain, rest sourced from reference TRBV7-6 and TRBJ2-5, is GAGVSQSPRYKVTKRGQDVALRCDPISGHVSLYWYRQALGQGPEFLTYFNYEAQQDKSGLPNDRFSAERPEGSISTLTIQRTEQRDSAMYRCASSFRGRQETQYFGPGTRLLVL.

There are a few counts of this clonotype. The V gene is TRBV3-1, the J gene TRBJ2-7; D is undetermined. The CDR3 has 15 amino acids. Trimming shortened V by 0 bases and J by 4 bases, and 13 bases separated the two germline ends. From germline, CDR1 is LGHDT and CDR2 YNNKEL (reference sequence). The DNA for the CDR3 is TGTGCCAGCAGCCAAGAGTTCGGAGTTCCGTACGAGCAGTACTTC. Its protein product is CASSQEFGVPYEQYF.

This clonotype was seen ten or more times. The chain couples TRBV28 to TRBJ2-7; TRBD1 might be the D (6 bases). CDR3 size: 16 residues. Trimming cost V 6 bases and J 0 bases, with 18 bases left between them. Germline CDR1 and CDR2: MDHEN and SYDVKM. CDR3 in amino acids: CASSTITGFSSYEQYF. CDR3 coding DNA: TGTGCCAGCAGCACGATTACAGGGTTTTCCTCCTACGAGCAGTACTTC.

This clonotype was recorded at least ten times. The chain has TRBV7-8 and TRBJ2-1, with no clear D. The CDR3 extends over 15 amino acids. Germline assignment: CDR1 SGHVS and CDR2 FQNEAQ. V was trimmed by 2 bases and J by 5 bases, leaving 13 bases between them. Written as DNA, the CDR3 is TGTGCCAGCAGCTTAAGCCTCCTTCATGACAATGAGCAGTTCTTC. Its protein product is CASSLSLLHDNEQFF.

This clonotype was counted a few times. This sequence joins TRBV11-2 and TRBJ1-2; a possible D gene is TRBD1 (5 bases). V was cut by 0 bases and J by 8 bases, with 10 bases left in between. Germline CDR1 SGHAT, CDR2 FQNNGV. CDR3 length: 13 amino acids. CDR3 coding DNA: TGTGCCAGCAGCTTAGATCGGAGGGGCGGCTACACCTTC. Amino acids: CASSLDRRGGYTF.

This clonotype was picked up many times. This chain connects TRBV20-1 to TRBJ2-1, with D possibly matching TRBD2 (7 bases). Between the trimmed V and J ends, which lost 5 bases and 6 bases, there was a span of 11 bases. Looked up from germline, CDR1 is DFQATT and CDR2 is SNEGSKA (reference sequence). The CDR3 has 12 residues. The DNA for the CDR3 is TGCAGTGCTGAGGGGGGGGGCAATGAGCAGTTCTTC. Residues: CSAEGGGNEQFF.

The chain uses TRBV3-1 and TRBJ2-3; D not resolved. Germline assignment: CDR1 LGHDT and CDR2 YNNKEL (reference sequence). Trimming took off 1 base at V and 4 bases at J, with 12 bases between the two ends. The CDR3 is 15 residues long. The CDR3 region has the DNA TGTGCCAGCAGCCAAGTGGAGCCGGGTTCAGATACGCAGTATTTT. Amino acid sequence: CASSQVEPGSDTQYF.